The 14 T cell receptor beta chains listed next were all sequenced from one sample in a study of blood T cell repertoires in COVID-19. Produced via immunoSEQ multiplex PCR; TCRdb's table is partial and in-frame only. The table lists over 400,000 clones, roughly 90% of them singletons. The source material was peripheral blood. The receptors originated from a woman under 40 with active or convalescent COVID-19.

The rearrangement links TRBV5-6 to TRBJ1-3; TRBD1 agrees at 10 bases. The CDR3 is 16 amino acids. CDR1 and CDR2 (germline): SGHDT, YYEEEE. The J segment lost 2 bases and the V segment lost 9 bases, leaving 11 bases of the junction unmatched. CDR3 protein: CATEYKGTGAGNTIYF. The CDR3 coding sequence is TGTGCCACCGAATACAAAGGGACAGGGGCTGGAAACACCATATATTTT.

This chain joins TRBV6-5 and TRBJ1-1, with 7 nucleotides matching TRBD1. CDR3 size: 14 residues. Germline V gene lookup returns CDR1 MNHEY and CDR2 SVGAGI. Trimming removed 6 bases from V and 1 base from J; junction bases left unmatched: 5. The CDR3 DNA follows: TGTGCCAGCAGACGACAGGGCCCGAACACTGAAGCTTTCTTT. Translation: CASRRQGPNTEAFF.

The chain couples TRBV7-9 to TRBJ1-2; D ambiguous. The V gene lost 1 base and the J gene lost 4 bases, with 7 bases spanning the gap. Looked up from germline, CDR1 is SEHNR and CDR2 is FQNEAQ (reference sequence). The CDR3 is 13 amino acids. CDR3 bases: TGTGCCAGCAGCTTAGTTGAGCGCTATGGCTACACCTTC. The encoded protein is CASSLVERYGYTF.

V and J are TRBV2 and TRBJ1-1; 9 nucleotides agree with TRBD1. Germline V lookup: CDR1 SNHLY, CDR2 FYNNEI. J gave up 1 base and V 11 bases, and 11 bases lay outside the gene matches. The CDR3 runs to 15 residues. The CDR3 DNA is TGTGCCGTTCTCACCGGACAGGGGTCGAACACTGAAGCTTTCTTT. Amino acid sequence: CAVLTGQGSNTEAFF.

This clone was observed a single time. V and J are TRBV11-2 and TRBJ1-2; weak D call: TRBD1 (5 bases). The CDR3 totals 16 residues. Per germline, CDR1 SGHAT and CDR2 FQNNGV. V was pared by 2 bases and J by 4 bases, with 17 bases between. CDR3 DNA sequence: TGTGCCAGCAGCTTACCGGTGCAGGGTTTATCCTATGGCTACACCTTC. Translated: CASSLPVQGLSYGYTF.

This clone was observed a handful of times. The rearrangement uses TRBV6-1 and TRBJ2-3; 8 nucleotides agree with TRBD2. Germline trimming cut 4 bases from V and 4 bases from J; bases unmatched to any gene: 16. Germline assignment: CDR1 MNHNS and CDR2 SASEGT. CDR3 length: 18 residues. The DNA of the CDR3 is TGTGCCAGCAGTGGCCGCACGGGGGGGCCCCTTGTTGCAGATACGCAGTATTTT. Protein: CASSGRTGGPLVADTQYF.

This clone was seen a handful of times. V and J are TRBV4-2 and TRBJ2-7; 7 bases align to TRBD2. This CDR3 region has 16 residues. Germline V gene sequence: CDR1 LGHNA, CDR2 YNFKEQ. The V segment lost 0 bases and the J segment 0 bases; nucleotides outside the gene matches: 5. CDR3 protein: CASSQDPPGGSYEQYF. The CDR3, as DNA: TGTGCCAGCAGCCAAGATCCCCCGGGAGGCTCCTACGAGCAGTACTTC.

This sequence joins TRBV7-8 and TRBJ2-3, with 11 positions matching TRBD2. CDR3 length: 18 amino acids. Per germline, CDR1 SGHVS and CDR2 FQNEAQ. After removal of 1 base from V and 4 bases from J, the junction contained 10 bases not matched to a gene. CDR3 sequence: CASSLVVASGGSSDTQYF. The CDR3 DNA is TGTGCCAGCAGCTTAGTCGTGGCTAGCGGGGGGTCTTCAGATACGCAGTATTTT.

This rearrangement joins TRBV15 to TRBJ1-2, with D unclear. Germline V gene lookup returns CDR1 LNHNV and CDR2 YYDKDF (reference sequence). The CDR3 is 14 residues long. Trimming left V 0 bases short and J 7 bases short, with 12 bases between. The CDR3 DNA sequence: TGTGCCACCAGCAGAGATTTAGCAGCTCCTGGCTACACCTTC. It translates to CATSRDLAAPGYTF.

The chain joins TRBV30 to TRBJ1-2; 11 bases line up with TRBD1. Germline CDR1 is GTSNPN and CDR2 is SVGIG (reference sequence). The CDR3 has 13 residues. V shed 2 bases, J shed 6 bases, and the junction held 2 bases outside the gene matches. The CDR3 nucleotides are TGTGCCTGGAGTATGGGACAGGGGGATGGCTACACCTTC. This codes for CAWSMGQGDGYTF.

V and J are TRBV18 and TRBJ1-2; D is perhaps TRBD1 (5 bases). The CDR3 is made up of 14 amino acids. V was clipped by 3 bases and J by 3 bases, with 11 bases between them. From germline, CDR1 is KGHSH and CDR2 LQKENI. DNA of the CDR3: TGTGCCAGCTCACCTACGGGGGATGACTATGGCTACACCTTC. Translated: CASSPTGDDYGYTF.

This chain links TRBV7-8 with TRBJ1-2, with 9 positions matching TRBD1. V dropped 5 bases and J dropped 5; count of bases not matched to a gene: 15. Germline V gene sequence: CDR1 SGHVS, CDR2 FQNEAQ. The CDR3 runs to 17 residues. The CDR3 reads CASSPAGGDRGSYGYTF. Written as DNA, the CDR3 is TGTGCCAGCAGCCCCGCAGGAGGCGACAGGGGGAGTTATGGCTACACCTTC.

The chain has TRBV11-2 and TRBJ1-2; TRBD1 might be the D (6 bases). Trimming shortened V by 5 bases and J by 4 bases, and 11 bases separated the two germline ends. CDR1 and CDR2 from the germline V gene are SGHAT and FQNNGV. CDR3 length: 13 amino acids. CDR3 sequence (DNA): TGTGCCAGCAGCCGCAGGGGTACCTATGGCTACACCTTC. Its protein product is CASSRRGTYGYTF.

In nucleotides, the CDR3 is TGTGCCAGCAGCCTCGGGACAGGTGGGGATACGCAGTATTTT. This codes for CASSLGTGGDTQYF. The V call is TRBV5-5, the J call TRBJ2-3; 8 nucleotides match TRBD1. Germline V CDR1 and CDR2: SGHKS, YYEKEE (reference sequence). The CDR3 runs 14 residues. The trim removed 4 bases at V and 6 bases at J, leaving 7 bases unmatched.